This paragraph covers one T cell receptor beta chain sequence. Terminally differentiated effector memory CD45RA+ cells were excluded by CCR7 positive selection of CD45RO-negative cells. The healthy adult donors were HIV-negative and reported no recent acute infections or vaccinations. This record belongs to a study of shared clonotypes between healthy human individuals. Sorted-subset replicate PCR reactions were performed with around 200 ng DNA, corresponding to about 30,000 T cell genomes. Some clones are missing from TCRdb's copy, which holds only in-frame ones; the method was immunoSEQ multiplex PCR. The sample lists about 2 million clones, about 94% seen once, with around 1% in the top ten. Sample: naive CD8+ T cells sorted from blood. This TCR derives from a man between 18 and 29 years old in good health.

CDR3 sequence reads: CSVELQGAEAFF. The CDR3 DNA follows: TGCAGCGTTGAACTTCAGGGCGCTGAAGCTTTCTTT. The rearrangement joins TRBV29-1 to TRBJ1-1; possibly TRBD1 for D (5 bases). V gave up 2 bases and J gave up 6 bases, with 10 bases separating them. CDR1 SQVTM and CDR2 ANQGSEA come from the germline V gene. The CDR3 consists of 12 residues.